The text below deals with one TCR beta chain. The data were produced by immunoSEQ multiplex PCR, yet TCRdb's version contains in-frame clones alone and is incomplete. The table has roughly 98,000 clones, roughly 82% seen once; the top ten hold approximately 9.8%. This record belongs to a study of control samples from healthy donors and cancer patients. J gave up 0 bases and V 6 bases, and 5 bases lay outside the gene matches. The CDR3 totals 15 residues. Per germline, CDR1 SNHLY and CDR2 FYNNEI. V gene TRBV2 combines with J gene TRBJ1-5; TRBD1 matches 7 bases. The clonotype comes from a woman aged 55-70 years in good health. Sequencing was carried out using blood. CDR3: CASRSTGNSNQPQHF. As DNA, the CDR3 is TGTGCCAGCAGGTCGACAGGGAATAGCAATCAGCCCCAGCATTTT.